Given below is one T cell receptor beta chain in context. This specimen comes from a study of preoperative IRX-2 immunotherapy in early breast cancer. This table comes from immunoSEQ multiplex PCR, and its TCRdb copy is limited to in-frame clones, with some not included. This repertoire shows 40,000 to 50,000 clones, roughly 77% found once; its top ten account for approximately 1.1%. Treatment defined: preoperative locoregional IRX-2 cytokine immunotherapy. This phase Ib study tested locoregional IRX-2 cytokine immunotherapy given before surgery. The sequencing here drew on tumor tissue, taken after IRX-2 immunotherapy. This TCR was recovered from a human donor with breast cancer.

The CDR3 is CASSYGLSQGGELFF. The CDR3 DNA sequence: TGCGCCAGCAGCTATGGACTTAGCCAAGGCGGGGAGCTGTTTTTT. The chain recombines TRBV5-1 with TRBJ2-2, with a weak D call TRBD2 (5 bases). The germline gives CDR1 SGHRS, CDR2 YFSETQ. This CDR3 has 15 residues. Trimming pared 3 bases from V and 7 bases from J, leaving 16 bases between.